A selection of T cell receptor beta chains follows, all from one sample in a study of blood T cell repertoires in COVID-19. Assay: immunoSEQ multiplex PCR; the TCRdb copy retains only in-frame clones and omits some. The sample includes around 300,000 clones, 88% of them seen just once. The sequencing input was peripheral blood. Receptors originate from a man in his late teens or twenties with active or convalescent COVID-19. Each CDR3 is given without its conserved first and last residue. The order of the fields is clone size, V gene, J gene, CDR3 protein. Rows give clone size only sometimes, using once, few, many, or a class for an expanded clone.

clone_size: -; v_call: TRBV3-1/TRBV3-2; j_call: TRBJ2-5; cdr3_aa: ASSQLQETQY
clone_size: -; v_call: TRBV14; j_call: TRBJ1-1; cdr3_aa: ASRQTGGTEAF
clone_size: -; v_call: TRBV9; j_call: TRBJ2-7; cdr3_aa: ASSGGQGPYEQY
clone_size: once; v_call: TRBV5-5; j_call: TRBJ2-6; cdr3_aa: ASSLYSGANVLT
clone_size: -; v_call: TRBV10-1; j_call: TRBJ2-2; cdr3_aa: ASSEATGGTGELF
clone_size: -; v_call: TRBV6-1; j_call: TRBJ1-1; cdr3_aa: ASREGPNTEAF
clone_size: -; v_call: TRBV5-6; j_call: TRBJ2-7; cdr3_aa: ASSWGQPAYEQY
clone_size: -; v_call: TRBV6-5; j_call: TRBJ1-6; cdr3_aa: ASSYSTGNGNSPLH
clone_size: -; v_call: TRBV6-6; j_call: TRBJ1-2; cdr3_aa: ASILTGGRIYGYT
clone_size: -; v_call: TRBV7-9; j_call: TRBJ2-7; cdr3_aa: ASSLESGSYEQY
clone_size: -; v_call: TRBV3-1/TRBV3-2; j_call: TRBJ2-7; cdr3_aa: ASSQDRGANEQY
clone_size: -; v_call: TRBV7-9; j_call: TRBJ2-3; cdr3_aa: ASSPGGYKKSTDTQY
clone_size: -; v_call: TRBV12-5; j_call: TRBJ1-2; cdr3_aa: ASAPGQGRGNYGYT
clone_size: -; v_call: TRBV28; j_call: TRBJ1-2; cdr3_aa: ASSALLVSDRGHGYT
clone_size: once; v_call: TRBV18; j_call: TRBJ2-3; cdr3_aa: ASSPQGQGGDTQY
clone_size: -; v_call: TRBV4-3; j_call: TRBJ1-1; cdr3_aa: ASSLRTGRTF
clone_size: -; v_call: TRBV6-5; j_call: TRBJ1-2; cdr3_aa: ASSYGDGEGYGYT
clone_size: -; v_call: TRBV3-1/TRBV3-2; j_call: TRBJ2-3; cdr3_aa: ASSQATYTDTQY
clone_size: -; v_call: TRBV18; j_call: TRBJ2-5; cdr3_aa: ASSPRGETQY
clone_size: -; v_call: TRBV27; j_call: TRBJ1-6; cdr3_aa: ASSLKDRQGALH
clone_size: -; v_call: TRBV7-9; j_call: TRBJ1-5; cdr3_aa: ASSDGTGSWQPQH
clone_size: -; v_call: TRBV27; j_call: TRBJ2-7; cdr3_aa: ASSRPGQGVFEQY
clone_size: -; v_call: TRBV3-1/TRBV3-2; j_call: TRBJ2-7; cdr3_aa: ASSSQQSYEQY
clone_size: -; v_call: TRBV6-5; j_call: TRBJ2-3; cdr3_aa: ASRPGLSTDTQY
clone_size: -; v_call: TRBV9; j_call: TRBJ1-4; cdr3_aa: ASSVAPGFSEKLF